Listed here is a single TCR beta chain. Its antigen is as yet unknown. Assay execution proceeded at the deep level. Repertoires were generated with immunoSEQ multiplex PCR, while TCRdb's copy carries only in-frame clones and drops some. This table holds 2 million or so clones, 90% to 95% found once. This specimen comes from a study of shared clonotypes between healthy human individuals. Findings and caveats of the study: Estimated clonotype richness was generally higher in naive than memory subsets.

This CDR3 comprises 18 residues. Germline values: CDR1 KGHSH, CDR2 LQKENI. V was clipped by 1 base and J by 0 bases; unmatched bases: 4. This TCR derives from a man in his late teens or twenties in good health. The source material was naive CD4+ T cells sorted from blood. Noted subset: CD45RA+ positively selected. The rearrangement uses TRBV18 and TRBJ2-1; 12 bases are shared with TRBD2. CDR3 amino acids: CASSPRTSGRSSYNEQFF. In nucleotides, the CDR3 is TGTGCCAGCTCACCACGAACTAGCGGGAGGAGCTCCTACAATGAGCAGTTCTTC.